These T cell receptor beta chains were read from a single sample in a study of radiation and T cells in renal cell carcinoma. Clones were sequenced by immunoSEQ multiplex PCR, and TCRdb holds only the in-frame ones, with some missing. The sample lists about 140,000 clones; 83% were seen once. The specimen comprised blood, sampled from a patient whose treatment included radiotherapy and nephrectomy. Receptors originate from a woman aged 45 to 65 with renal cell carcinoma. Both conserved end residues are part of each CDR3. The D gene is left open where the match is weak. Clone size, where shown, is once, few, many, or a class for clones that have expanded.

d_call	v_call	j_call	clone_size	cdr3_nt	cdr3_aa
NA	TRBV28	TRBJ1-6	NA	TGTGCCAGCAGCCAGGGGAGCAATTCACCCCTCCACTTT	CASSQGSNSPLHF
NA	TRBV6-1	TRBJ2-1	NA	TGTGCCAGCAGGGGCGGGACAGCCTGGTACAATGAGCAGTTCTTC	CASRGGTAWYNEQFF
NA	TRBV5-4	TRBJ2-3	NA	TGTGCCAGCAGCGGGGGCCCCGCAGATACGCAGTATTTT	CASSGGPADTQYF
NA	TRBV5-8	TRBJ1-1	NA	TGTGCCAGCAGCTTGGGGTTAATCATGAACACTGAAGCTTTCTTT	CASSLGLIMNTEAFF
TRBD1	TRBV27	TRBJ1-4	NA	TGTGCCAGCAGTTTATACAGGGGGCGGAATGAAAAACTGTTTTTT	CASSLYRGRNEKLFF
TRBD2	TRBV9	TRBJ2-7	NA	TGTGCCAGCAGCCCGATGACTAGCCCCGAGCAGTACTTC	CASSPMTSPEQYF
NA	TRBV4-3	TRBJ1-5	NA	TGCGCCAGCAGCCAAGCGGAGGGCCTAGGCCAGCCCCAGCATTTT	CASSQAEGLGQPQHF
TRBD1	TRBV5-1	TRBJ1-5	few	TGCGCCAGCAGATCCGGGACAGGGAATCAGCCCCAGCATTTT	CASRSGTGNQPQHF
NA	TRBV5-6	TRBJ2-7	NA	TGTGCCAGCAGCAGAACAGCGCGCTCCTACGAGCAGTACTTC	CASSRTARSYEQYF
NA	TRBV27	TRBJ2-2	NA	TGTGCCAGCAGTCGAGCCGGGGAGCTGTTTTTT	CASSRAGELFF
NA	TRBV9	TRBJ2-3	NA	TGTGCCAGCAGCGTAGAATGGGTAACAGATACGCAGTATTTT	CASSVEWVTDTQYF
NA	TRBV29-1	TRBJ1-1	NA	TGCAGCGCTGGGGAAACAGGGTTGGGCACTGAAGCTTTCTTT	CSAGETGLGTEAFF
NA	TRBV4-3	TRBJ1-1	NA	TGCGCCAGCAGCCCCGGACAGAACACTGAAGCTTTCTTT	CASSPGQNTEAFF
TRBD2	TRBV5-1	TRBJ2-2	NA	TGCGCCAGCAGCCCTACTAGCGAGCACACCGGGGAGCTGTTTTTT	CASSPTSEHTGELFF
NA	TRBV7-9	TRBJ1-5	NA	TGTGCCAGCAGCTTATCTGGGGCGCGGGCTTTTAATCAGCCCCAGCATTTT	CASSLSGARAFNQPQHF
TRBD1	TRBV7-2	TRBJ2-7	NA	TGTGCCAGCAGCTTAGCCGGGACAGGGGTCTACGAGCAGTACTTC	CASSLAGTGVYEQYF
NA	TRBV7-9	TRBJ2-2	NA	TGTGCCAGCAGCTTGCGGCAGAACACCGGGGAGCTGTTTTTT	CASSLRQNTGELFF
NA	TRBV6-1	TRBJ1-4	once	TGTGCCAGCAGCTTCGAGGGGGGGCTGGGTGAAAAACTGTTTTTT	CASSFEGGLGEKLFF
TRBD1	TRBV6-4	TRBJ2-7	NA	TGTGCCAGCAGGACAGGGGGCGAGCAGTACTTC	CASRTGGEQYF